This TCR beta chain was observed in a study of blood T cell repertoires in COVID-19. Across the whole study: Italy, Spain and the United States were the sources of the convalescent and acute COVID-19 samples. T cells, B-cell-depleted T cells, or PBMCs supplied cDNA or gDNA.

Authors' analysis steps: Nucleated cell number was recorded as an estimate derived from reference gene primer amplification. TCRdb's copy holds only in-frame clones and misses some; the assay was immunoSEQ multiplex PCR. The V and J calls and the clone size are those of that table, but D and trimming were determined from the DNA. The sample yields roughly 700,000 clones, 90% seen once. The clonotype originates from a woman younger than 30 with acute or convalescent COVID-19. Source material: peripheral blood.

The CDR3 nucleotides read TGTGCCAGCAGGGAGCGGGGGCGGGATGAAAAACTGTTTTTT. It specifies CASRERGRDEKLFF. The chain is built from TRBV6-5 and TRBJ1-4; D possibly corresponds to TRBD1 (6 bases). Trimming stripped 6 bases from V and 6 bases from J, with 14 bases between. Germline V gene data show CDR1 as MNHEY and CDR2 as SVGAGI. The CDR3 consists of 14 residues.